This T cell receptor beta chain was sequenced for a study of Graves' ophthalmopathy and Graves' hyperthyroidism. The sequenced template was RNA, covering the TCR beta CDR3 region. RT-PCR was first run with HTBI primers, then multiplex PCR in a second round. Each CDR3 protein is one row after TCRdb ran MiXCR on the multiplex PCR reads. This table has 660,000 or so distinct CDR3 sequences, roughly two fifths appearing once. The CDR3 runs to 14 residues. Germline V gene data show CDR1 as MNHEY and CDR2 as SVGAGI. Trimming pared 2 bases from V and 12 bases from J, leaving 19 bases between. This clonotype was seen at least ten times.

Sequenced input: peripheral blood. The TCR sequence derives from an adult man with Graves' ophthalmopathy. V is TRBV6-5 and J is TRBJ1-1; D gene uncertain. This CDR3 reads CASSYMGRRETTFF. The CDR3 region has the DNA TGTGCCAGCAGTTACATGGGCAGAAGGGAGACGACTTTCTTT.